One and the same sample provided the 6 T cell receptor delta chains below, sequenced in a study of delta chains in infants with herpesvirus infections. Gamma-chain- and delta-chain-specific primers converted PBMC RNA into TCR cDNA. TCRdb redid the clone calls on the RT-PCR reads with CATT. The sample consists of about 1,300 delta-chain clones, about 35% of them appearing once. The starting material was peripheral blood, obtained at time point 1 of longitudinal follow-up. The receptors shown here come from a human donor who was a Ugandan infant, either HIV-exposed or HIV-unexposed (not recorded which).

The V gene is TRDV1, the J gene TRDJ1; D may match TRDD2 or TRDD3 (6 bases each). Trimming left V 1 base short and J 2 bases short, with 35 bases between. Germline V gene lookup returns CDR1 TSWWSYY and CDR2 QGS. The CDR3 has 23 residues. The CDR3, as DNA: TGTGCTCTTGGGGAACCATCAGGTCCTACTAAGAGGATACTACGGGGGGAGACCGATAAACTCATCTTT. Residues: CALGEPSGPTKRILRGETDKLIF.

With respect to this clone: Possible read error: a much larger clone is one base away. The same CDR3 also results from other DNA sequences found in this sample. This chain connects TRDV1 to TRDJ1, with D possibly TRDD3 on 9 matching bases. The CDR3 is made up of 24 amino acids. Per germline, CDR1 TSWWSYY and CDR2 QGS. The V gene lost 1 base and the J gene lost 0 bases, with 36 bases spanning the gap. CDR3 amino acids: CALGEPSSYGRIGGGYEYTDKLIF. Here the CDR3 DNA reads TGTGCTCTTGGGGAACCATCTTCCTACGGTCGTATTGGTGGGGGATATGAGTACACCGATAAACTCATCTTT.

This clone is medium-sized in the sample. Other DNA sequences in this specimen translate into the identical CDR3. The V gene is TRDV1, the J gene TRDJ3, with TRDD3 matching 7 bases. The CDR3 covers 18 residues. V shed 3 bases and J 0 bases; nucleotides not matched to a gene: 5. Germline V CDR1 and CDR2: TSWWSYY, QGS. This chain's CDR3 is CALGEYRGYSWDTRQMFF. The CDR3, as DNA: TGTGCTCTTGGGGAGTACAGGGGATACTCCTGGGACACCCGACAGATGTTTTTC.

By share, this clone ranks as medium-sized. The chain joins TRAV29/DV5 to TRDJ1, with 12 bases aligning to TRDD3. Germline loops: CDR1 NSMFDY, CDR2 ISSIKDK. With 2 bases clipped from V and 0 bases from J, the junction kept 23 bases outside the gene matches. This CDR3 is 22 amino acids long. CDR3 loop: CAASSPSTELGDTGDYTDKLIF. CDR3 nucleotide sequence: TGTGCAGCAAGTTCACCTTCGACGGAACTGGGGGATACCGGGGACTACACCGATAAACTCATCTTT. Using reference TRAV29/DV5 and TRDJ1 for the parts outside the CDR3, the full variable domain is DQQVKQNSPSLSVQEGRISILNCDYTNSMFDYFLWYKKYPAEGPTFLISISSIKDKNEDGRFTVFLNKSAKHLSLHIVPSQPGDSAVYFCAASSPSTELGDTGDYTDKLIFGKGTRVTVEP.

With regard to this clone: A read error likely explains why the TCRdb protein, taken from a much larger clone, differs from this DNA's translation at residue 6; the protein shown is translated from the DNA. Other DNA sequences in this sample translate to the same CDR3. The chain uses TRDV2 and TRDJ3; D may correspond to TRDD2 or TRDD3 (5 bases each). Germline values: CDR1 GEAIGNYY, CDR2 EKD. This CDR3 has 18 amino acids. CDR3 amino acids: CACDTRAPYSWDTRQMFF. The CDR3 region has the DNA TGTGCCTGTGACACCCGGGCTCCCTACTCCTGGGACACCCGACAGATGTTTTTT.

Comments on this clone: This may arise from a read error, as a much more abundant clone is one base away. Other DNA sequences of this sample code for an identical CDR3. The V and J genes are TRAV29/DV5 and TRDJ1, with D possibly matching TRDD3 (6 bases). Germline V lookup: CDR1 NSMFDY, CDR2 ISSIKDK. The length of the CDR3 is 17 residues. CDR3 bases: TGTGCAGCAAGCGCGGGGATTCCCCTTCTGTACACTGATAAACTCATCTTT. Encoded protein: CAASAGIPLLYTDKLIF. Full variable domain (outside the CDR3, taken from reference TRAV29/DV5 and TRDJ1): DQQVKQNSPSLSVQEGRISILNCDYTNSMFDYFLWYKKYPAEGPTFLISISSIKDKNEDGRFTVFLNKSAKHLSLHIVPSQPGDSAVYFCAASAGIPLLYTDKLIFGKGTRVTVEP.